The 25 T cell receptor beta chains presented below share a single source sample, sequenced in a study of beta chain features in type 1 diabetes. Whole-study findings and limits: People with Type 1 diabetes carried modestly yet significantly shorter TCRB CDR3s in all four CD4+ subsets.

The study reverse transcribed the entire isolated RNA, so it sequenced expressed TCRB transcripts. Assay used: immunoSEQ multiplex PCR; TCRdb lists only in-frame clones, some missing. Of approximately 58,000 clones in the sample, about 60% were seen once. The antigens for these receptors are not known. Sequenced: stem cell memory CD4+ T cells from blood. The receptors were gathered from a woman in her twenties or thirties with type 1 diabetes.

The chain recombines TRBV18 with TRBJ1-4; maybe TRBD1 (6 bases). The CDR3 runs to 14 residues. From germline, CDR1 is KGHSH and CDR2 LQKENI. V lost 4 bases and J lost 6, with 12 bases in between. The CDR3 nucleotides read TGTGCCAGCTCACTACAGGGAGCGTATGAAAAACTGTTTTTT. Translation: CASSLQGAYEKLFF.

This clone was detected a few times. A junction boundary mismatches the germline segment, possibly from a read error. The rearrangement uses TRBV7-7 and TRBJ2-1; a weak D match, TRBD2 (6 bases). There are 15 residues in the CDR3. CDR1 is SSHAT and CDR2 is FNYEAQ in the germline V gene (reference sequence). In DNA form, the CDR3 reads TGTGCTAGCAGCTTATCCGGCGGGACCTACAATGAGCAGTTCTTC. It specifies CASSLSGGTYNEQFF.

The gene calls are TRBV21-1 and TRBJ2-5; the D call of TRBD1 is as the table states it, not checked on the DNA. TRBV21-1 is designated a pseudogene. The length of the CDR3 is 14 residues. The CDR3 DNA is TGTGCCAGCAGCCCCACAGGCCACCGCGAGACCCAGTACTTC. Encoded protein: CASSPTGHRETQYF.

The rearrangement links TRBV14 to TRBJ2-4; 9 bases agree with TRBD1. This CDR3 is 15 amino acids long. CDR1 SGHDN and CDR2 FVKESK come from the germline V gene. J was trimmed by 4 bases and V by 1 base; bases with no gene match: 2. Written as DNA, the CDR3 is TGTGCCAGCAGCCAAGCGACAGGGGGGAAAAACATTCAGTACTTC. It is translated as CASSQATGGKNIQYF.

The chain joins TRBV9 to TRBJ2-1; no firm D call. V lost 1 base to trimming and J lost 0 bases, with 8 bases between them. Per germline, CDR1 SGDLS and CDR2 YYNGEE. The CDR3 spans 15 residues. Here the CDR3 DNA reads TGTGCCAGCAGCGTAACGCAGTCCTCCTACAATGAGCAGTTCTTC. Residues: CASSVTQSSYNEQFF.

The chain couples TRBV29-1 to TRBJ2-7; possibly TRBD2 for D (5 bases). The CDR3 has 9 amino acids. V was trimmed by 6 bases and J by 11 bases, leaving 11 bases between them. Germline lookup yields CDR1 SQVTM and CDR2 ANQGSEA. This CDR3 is CSVSAEEYF. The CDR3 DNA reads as TGCAGCGTATCGGCGGAGGAGTACTTC.

CDR3 residues: CASSLGTALRTDTQYF. The CDR3 DNA reads as TGCGCCAGCAGCTTAGGGACAGCTCTTCGCACAGATACGCAGTATTTT. The J gene is TRBJ2-3, the V gene TRBV5-1; 7 nucleotides agree with TRBD1. Losses at the gene ends were 2 bases for V and 1 base for J; bases not matched to a gene: 7. The CDR3 spans 16 residues. Germline V gives CDR1 SGHRS, CDR2 YFSETQ.

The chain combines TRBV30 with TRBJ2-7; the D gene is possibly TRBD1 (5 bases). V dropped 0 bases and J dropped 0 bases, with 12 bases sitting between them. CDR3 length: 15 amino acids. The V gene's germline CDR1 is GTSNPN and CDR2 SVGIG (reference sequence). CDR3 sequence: CAWSVTGLSSYEQYF. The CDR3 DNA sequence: TGTGCCTGGAGTGTTACAGGCCTAAGCTCCTACGAGCAGTACTTC.

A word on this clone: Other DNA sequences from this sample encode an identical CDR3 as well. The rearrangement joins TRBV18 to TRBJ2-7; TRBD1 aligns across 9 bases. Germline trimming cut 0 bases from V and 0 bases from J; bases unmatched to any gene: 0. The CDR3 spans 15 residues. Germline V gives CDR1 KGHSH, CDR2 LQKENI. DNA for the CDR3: TGTGCCAGCTCACCACCGGGACAGGGCTCCTACGAGCAGTACTTC. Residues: CASSPPGQGSYEQYF. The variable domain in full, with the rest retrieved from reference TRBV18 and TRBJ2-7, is NAGVMQNPRHLVRRRGQEARLRCSPMKGHSHVYWYRQLPEEGLKFMVYLQKENIIDESGMPKERFSAEFPKEGPSILRIQQVVRGDSAAYFCASSPPGQGSYEQYFGPGTRLTVT.

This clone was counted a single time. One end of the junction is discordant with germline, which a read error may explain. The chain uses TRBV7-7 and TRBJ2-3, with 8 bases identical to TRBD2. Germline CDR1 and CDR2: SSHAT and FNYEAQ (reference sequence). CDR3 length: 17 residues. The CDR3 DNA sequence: TGTGCTAGCAGCTTAGGATATAGCGGGGCTAGCACAGATACGCAGTATTTT. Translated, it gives CASSLGYSGASTDTQYF.

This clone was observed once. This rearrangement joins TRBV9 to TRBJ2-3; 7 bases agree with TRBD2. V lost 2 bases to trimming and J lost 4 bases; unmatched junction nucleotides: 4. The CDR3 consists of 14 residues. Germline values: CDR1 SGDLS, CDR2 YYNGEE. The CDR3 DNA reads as TGTGCCAGCAGCGTCCGCGGGAGCCCAGATACGCAGTATTTT. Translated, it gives CASSVRGSPDTQYF. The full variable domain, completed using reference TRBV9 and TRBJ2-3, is DSGVTQTPKHLITATGQRVTLRCSPRSGDLSVYWYQQSLDQGLQFLIQYYNGEERAKGNILERFSAQQFPDLHSELNLSSLELGDSALYFCASSVRGSPDTQYFGPGTRLTVL.

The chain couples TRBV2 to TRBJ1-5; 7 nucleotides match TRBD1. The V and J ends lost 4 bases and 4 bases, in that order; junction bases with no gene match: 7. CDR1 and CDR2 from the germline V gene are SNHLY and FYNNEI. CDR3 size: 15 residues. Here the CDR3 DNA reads TGTGCCAGCAGTGCCCCGACAGGGCTGAATCAGCCCCAGCATTTT. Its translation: CASSAPTGLNQPQHF.

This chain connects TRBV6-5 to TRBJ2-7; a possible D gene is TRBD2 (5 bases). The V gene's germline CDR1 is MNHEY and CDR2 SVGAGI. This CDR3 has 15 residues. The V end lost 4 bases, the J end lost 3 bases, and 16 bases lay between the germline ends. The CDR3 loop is CASSSPSLAFYEQYF. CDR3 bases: TGTGCCAGCAGTTCCCCTAGCCTTGCCTTCTACGAGCAGTACTTC.

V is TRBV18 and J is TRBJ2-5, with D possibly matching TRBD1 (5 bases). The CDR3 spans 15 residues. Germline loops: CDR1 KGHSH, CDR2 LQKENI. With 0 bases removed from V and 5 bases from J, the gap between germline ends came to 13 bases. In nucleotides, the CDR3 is TGTGCCAGCTCACCACCGCTAGGGGCTGGGGAGACCCAGTACTTC. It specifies CASSPPLGAGETQYF.

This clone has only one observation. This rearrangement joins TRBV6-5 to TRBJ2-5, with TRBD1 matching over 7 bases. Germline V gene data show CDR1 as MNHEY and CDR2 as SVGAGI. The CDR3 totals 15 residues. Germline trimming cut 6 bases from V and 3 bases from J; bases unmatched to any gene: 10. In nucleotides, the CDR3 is TGTGCCAGCAGCCGAGGACAGGCTGTCGAAGAGACCCAGTACTTC. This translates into CASSRGQAVEETQYF.

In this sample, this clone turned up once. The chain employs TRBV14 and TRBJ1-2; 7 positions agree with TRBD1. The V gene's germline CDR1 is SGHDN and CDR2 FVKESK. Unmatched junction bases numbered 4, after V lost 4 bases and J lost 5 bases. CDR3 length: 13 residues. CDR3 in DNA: TGTGCCAGCAGCCCCGCAGGGGGTTATGGCTACACCTTC. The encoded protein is CASSPAGGYGYTF.

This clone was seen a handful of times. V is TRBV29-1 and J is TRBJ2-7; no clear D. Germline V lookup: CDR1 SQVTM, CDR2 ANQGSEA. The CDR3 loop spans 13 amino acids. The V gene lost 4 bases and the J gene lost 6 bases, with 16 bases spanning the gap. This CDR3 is CSVVRGTYGEQYF. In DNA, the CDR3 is TGCAGCGTTGTTCGCGGAACCTATGGCGAGCAGTACTTC.

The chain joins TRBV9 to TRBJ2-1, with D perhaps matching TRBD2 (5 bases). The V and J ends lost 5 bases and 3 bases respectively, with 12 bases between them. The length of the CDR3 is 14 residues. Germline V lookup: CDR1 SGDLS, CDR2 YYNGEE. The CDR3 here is CASSRPGIYNEQFF. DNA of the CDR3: TGTGCCAGCAGTCGACCCGGGATCTACAATGAGCAGTTCTTC.

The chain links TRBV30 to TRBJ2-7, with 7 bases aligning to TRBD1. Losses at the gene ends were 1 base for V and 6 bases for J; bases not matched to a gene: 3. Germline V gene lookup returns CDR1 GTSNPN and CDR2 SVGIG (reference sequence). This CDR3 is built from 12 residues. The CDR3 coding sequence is TGTGCCTGGAGTGGATACAGGGGCGAGCAGTACTTC. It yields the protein CAWSGYRGEQYF.

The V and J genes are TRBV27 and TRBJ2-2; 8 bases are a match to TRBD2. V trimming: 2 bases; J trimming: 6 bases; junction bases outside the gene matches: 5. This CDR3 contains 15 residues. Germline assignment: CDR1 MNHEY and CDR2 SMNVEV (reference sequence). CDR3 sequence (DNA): TGTGCCAGCAGTTTAGGCGGGAGGTCCGCCGGGGAGCTGTTTTTT. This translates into CASSLGGRSAGELFF.

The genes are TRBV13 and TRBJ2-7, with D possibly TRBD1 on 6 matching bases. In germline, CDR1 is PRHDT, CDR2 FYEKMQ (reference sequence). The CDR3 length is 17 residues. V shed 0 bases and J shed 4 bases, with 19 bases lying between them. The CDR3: CASSLGKGPVQGYEQYF. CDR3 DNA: TGTGCCAGCAGCTTAGGTAAAGGGCCAGTACAGGGATACGAGCAGTACTTC.

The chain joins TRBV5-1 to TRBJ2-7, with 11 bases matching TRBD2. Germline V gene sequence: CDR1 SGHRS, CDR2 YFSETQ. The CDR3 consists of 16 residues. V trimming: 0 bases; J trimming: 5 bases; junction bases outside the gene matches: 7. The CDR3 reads CASSLGTSGSFNEQYF. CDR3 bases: TGCGCCAGCAGCTTGGGAACTAGCGGGAGCTTCAACGAGCAGTACTTC.

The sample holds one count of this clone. This CDR3 reads CASLRATSGSDTQYF. The CDR3 DNA reads TGCGCCAGCCTCAGGGCGACTAGCGGGAGCGATACGCAGTATTTT. The chain has TRBV4-1 and TRBJ2-3; 12 bases align to TRBD2. The germline V gene has CDR1 MGHRA and CDR2 YSYEKL. This CDR3 has 15 residues. J gave up 6 bases and V 8 bases, and 9 bases lay outside the gene matches.

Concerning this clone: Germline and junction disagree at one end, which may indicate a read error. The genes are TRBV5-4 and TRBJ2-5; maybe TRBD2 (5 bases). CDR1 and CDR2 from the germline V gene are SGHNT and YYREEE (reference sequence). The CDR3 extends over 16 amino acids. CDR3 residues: CASSLEAGHGKETRYF. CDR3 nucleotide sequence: TGTGCCAGCAGCTTGGAGGCGGGTCACGGAAAAGAGACCCGGTACTTC.

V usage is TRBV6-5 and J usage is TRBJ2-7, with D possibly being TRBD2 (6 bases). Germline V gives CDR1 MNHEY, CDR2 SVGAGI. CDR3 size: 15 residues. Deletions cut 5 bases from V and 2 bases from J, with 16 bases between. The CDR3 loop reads CASSLAAGLTYEQYF. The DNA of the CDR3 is TGTGCCAGCAGTCTGGCCGCGGGACTCACCTACGAGCAGTACTTC.